This TCR beta chain was recorded in a study of response to subunit inactivated influenza vaccine. This CDR3 comprises 15 residues. V lost 5 bases, J lost 0 bases, and 10 bases lay in between. The germline V gene encodes CDR1 MNHNS and CDR2 SASEGT. Study results and caveats: The authors proposed limited new T cell recruitment per seasonal influenza vaccination.

Each CDR3 protein is one row after TCRdb ran MiXCR on the RT-PCR reads. This sample has roughly 500,000 distinct CDR3 sequences, with approximately 24% found just once. Concerning this clonotype itself: Antigen unknown.

This specimen consisted of CD4+ T cells sorted from PBMCs, obtained 4 to 6 days after vaccination. The TCR originated in a man aged 45-60 years who received an inactivated influenza vaccine. The rearrangement uses TRBV6-1 and TRBJ1-4; D unresolved. CDR3 sequence reads: CASSPTGTTNEKLFF. The CDR3 bases are TGTGCCAGCAGTCCCACGGGGACAACTAATGAAAAACTGTTTTTT.